The 16 T cell receptor beta chains in this list originate from one sample, sequenced in a study of blood T cell repertoires in COVID-19. Assay: immunoSEQ multiplex PCR; the TCRdb copy retains only in-frame clones and omits some. The profile covers around 100,000 clones, with approximately 78% appearing a single time and roughly 7.7% taken by the ten largest. The sample consisted of peripheral blood. These receptors were obtained from a man aged 65 to 79 with acute or convalescent COVID-19.

The chain employs TRBV2 and TRBJ2-1; tentative D call: TRBD2 (6 bases). V was pared by 5 bases and J by 7 bases, with 18 bases between. Germline CDR1 and CDR2: SNHLY and FYNNEI. This CDR3 spans 15 amino acids. The CDR3 DNA follows: TGTGCCAGCAGTCAGGAGGGCTGGGGTGGAAATGAGCAGTTCTTC. Its translation is CASSQEGWGGNEQFF.

In DNA form, the CDR3 reads TGTGCCACCAGCAGAGACCTCACAGATACGCAGTATTTT. Amino acid sequence: CATSRDLTDTQYF. The chain employs TRBV15 and TRBJ2-3, with no clear D. Per the germline V gene, CDR1 is LNHNV and CDR2 is YYDKDF (reference sequence). This CDR3 is built from 13 residues. V lost 0 bases to trimming and J lost 2 bases, with 3 bases between them.

V and J are TRBV7-2 and TRBJ2-2, with a possible D match to TRBD2 (7 bases). This CDR3 comprises 14 residues. With 5 bases removed from V and 6 bases from J, the gap between germline ends came to 13 bases. Germline V lookup: CDR1 SGHTA, CDR2 FQGNSA. CDR3 loop: CASSLKGGAGELFF. The CDR3 nucleotides read TGTGCCAGCAGCCTCAAGGGGGGGGCCGGGGAGCTGTTTTTT.

The chain links TRBV6-6 to TRBJ2-7; 7 bases match TRBD1. In germline, CDR1 is MNHNY, CDR2 SVGAGI (reference sequence). V lost 5 bases to trimming and J lost 2 bases; unmatched junction nucleotides: 12. This CDR3 comprises 16 residues. CDR3 protein: CASSGSPGQTTYEQYF. DNA of the CDR3: TGTGCCAGCAGTGGCTCTCCGGGACAGACGACCTACGAGCAGTACTTC.

The chain joins TRBV6-5 to TRBJ1-2; TRBD1 matches at 7 bases. CDR1 and CDR2 from the germline V gene are MNHEY and SVGAGI. This CDR3 region has 13 residues. Trimming removed 10 bases from V and 5 bases from J; junction bases left unmatched: 10. This CDR3 reads CAITTGLTYGYTF. The CDR3 DNA reads TGTGCCATTACGACAGGGTTAACGTATGGCTACACCTTC.

This chain joins TRBV29-1 and TRBJ1-2; TRBD1 matches at 7 bases. Germline CDR1 is SQVTM and CDR2 is ANQGSEA. Trimming at V came to 2 bases and at J to 3 bases, leaving 9 bases not matched to a gene. The CDR3 spans 15 residues. The CDR3 DNA sequence: TGCAGCGTTGAACTCCCGGGACAGATTTACTATGGCTACACCTTC. This encodes CSVELPGQIYYGYTF.

This chain joins TRBV5-1 and TRBJ2-5; TRBD1 might be the D (6 bases). The CDR3 loop spans 13 amino acids. V was pared by 5 bases and J by 2 bases, with 10 bases between. CDR1 and CDR2 (germline): SGHRS, YFSETQ. The CDR3 nucleotides read TGCGCCAGCAGAAACAGGGCTCAAGAGACCCAGTACTTC. It translates to CASRNRAQETQYF. The full variable domain, completed using reference TRBV5-1 and TRBJ2-5, is KAGVTQTPRYLIKTRGQQVTLSCSPISGHRSVSWYQQTPGQGLQFLFEYFSETQRNKGNFPGRFSGRQFSNSRSEMNVSTLELGDSALYLCASRNRAQETQYFGPGTRLLVL.

There are a few counts of this clone. This sequence joins TRBV4-1 and TRBJ2-7, with 8 bases that match TRBD1. The CDR3 is 15 amino acids. Unmatched junction bases numbered 2, after V lost 1 base and J lost 0 bases. From germline, CDR1 is MGHRA and CDR2 YSYEKL. The CDR3 coding sequence is TGCGCCAGCAGCCAAGGGGACAGGACCTCCTACGAGCAGTACTTC. This sequence encodes CASSQGDRTSYEQYF.

This chain joins TRBV30 and TRBJ2-6; D perhaps matches TRBD1 (5 bases). Deletions cut 4 bases from V and 0 bases from J, with 10 bases between. The CDR3 totals 15 residues. CDR1 is GTSNPN, CDR2 SVGIG, per germline (reference sequence). The CDR3 loop reads CAWTRRGSGANVLTF. The CDR3 DNA reads as TGTGCCTGGACTCGAAGGGGCTCTGGGGCCAACGTCCTGACTTTC.

This chain links TRBV28 with TRBJ1-5; the match to TRBD1 covers 12 bases. The germline V gene encodes CDR1 MDHEN and CDR2 SYDVKM. The CDR3 sequence is 18 residues long. Trimming took 3 bases from V and 3 from J; bases not matched to a gene: 9. The CDR3 sequence: CASSLAGQGAWVNQPQHF. The CDR3 DNA is TGTGCCAGCAGTTTGGCGGGACAGGGGGCGTGGGTCAATCAGCCCCAGCATTTT.

The chain has TRBV5-4 and TRBJ1-1; D might be TRBD1 (6 bases). The CDR3 runs to 15 residues. Trimming removed 5 bases from V and 4 bases from J, with 18 bases in between. Germline V CDR1 and CDR2: SGHNT, YYREEE (reference sequence). Written as DNA, the CDR3 is TGTGCCAGCAGATCAGATCAGGGGCGTTTCACTGAAGCTTTCTTT. As protein: CASRSDQGRFTEAFF.

The chain combines TRBV9 with TRBJ2-2; 13 bases map to TRBD2. Germline CDR1 SGDLS, CDR2 YYNGEE. V lost 2 bases to trimming and J lost 2 bases; unmatched junction nucleotides: 12. This CDR3 spans 20 amino acids. The CDR3 DNA reads TGTGCCAGCAGCGTGTCTACCAGGGGACTAGCGGGAACTAACACCGGGGAGCTGTTTTTT. It specifies CASSVSTRGLAGTNTGELFF.

The genes are TRBV3-1 (or the pseudogene TRBV3-2) and TRBJ2-2, with 9 nucleotides matching TRBD1. Germline CDR1 is LGHDT and CDR2 is YNNKEL (reference sequence). The J segment lost 5 bases and the V segment lost 4 bases, leaving 11 bases of the junction unmatched. The CDR3 consists of 17 residues. This chain's CDR3 is CASSPRQGEVGTGELFF. The CDR3 nucleotides read TGTGCCAGCAGCCCGAGACAGGGGGAGGTTGGGACCGGGGAGCTGTTTTTT.

This chain uses TRBV5-1 with TRBJ2-7; TRBD1 matches 7 bases. CDR1 is SGHRS and CDR2 is YFSETQ in the germline V gene. V lost 4 bases and J lost 4; bases outside the gene matches: 11. The CDR3 runs 15 residues. The CDR3, as DNA: TGCGCCAGCAGCGCCGTCCAGGGGGAATTTTACGAGCAGTACTTC. Protein: CASSAVQGEFYEQYF.

The J gene is TRBJ1-4, the V gene TRBV3-1 (or the pseudogene TRBV3-2); no clear D. The CDR3 has 12 residues. CDR1 LGHDT and CDR2 YNNKEL come from the germline V gene (reference sequence). V dropped 3 bases and J dropped 6 bases, with 5 bases sitting between them. CDR3 DNA: TGTGCCAGCAGCCAGAGGGATGAAAAACTGTTTTTT. Translating it yields CASSQRDEKLFF.

V gene TRBV28 combines with J gene TRBJ1-5, with D perhaps matching TRBD1 (6 bases). The CDR3 spans 15 residues. Deletions cut 3 bases from V and 3 bases from J, with 12 bases between. Germline V gene sequence: CDR1 MDHEN, CDR2 SYDVKM. The CDR3 here is CASSFGQMINQPQHF. The CDR3 DNA follows: TGTGCCAGCAGTTTCGGACAGATGATCAATCAGCCCCAGCATTTT.